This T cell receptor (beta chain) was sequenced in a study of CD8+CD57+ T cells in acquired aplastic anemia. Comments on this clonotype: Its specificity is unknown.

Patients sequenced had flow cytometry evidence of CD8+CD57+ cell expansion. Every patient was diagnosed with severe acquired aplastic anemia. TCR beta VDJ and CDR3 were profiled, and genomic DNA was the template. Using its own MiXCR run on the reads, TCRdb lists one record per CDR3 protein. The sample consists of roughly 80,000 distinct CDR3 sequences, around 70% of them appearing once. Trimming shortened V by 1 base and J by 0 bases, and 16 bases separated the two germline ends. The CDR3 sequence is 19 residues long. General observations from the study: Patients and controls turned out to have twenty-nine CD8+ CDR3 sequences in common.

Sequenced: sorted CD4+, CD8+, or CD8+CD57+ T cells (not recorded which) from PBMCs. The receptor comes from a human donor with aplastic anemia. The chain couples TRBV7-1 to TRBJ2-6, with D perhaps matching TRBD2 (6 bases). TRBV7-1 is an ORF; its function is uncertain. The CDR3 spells CASSSEISGGSSGANVLTF. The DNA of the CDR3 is TGTGCCAGCAGCTCAGAAATCTCAGGAGGGAGCTCTGGGGCCAACGTCCTGACTTTC.